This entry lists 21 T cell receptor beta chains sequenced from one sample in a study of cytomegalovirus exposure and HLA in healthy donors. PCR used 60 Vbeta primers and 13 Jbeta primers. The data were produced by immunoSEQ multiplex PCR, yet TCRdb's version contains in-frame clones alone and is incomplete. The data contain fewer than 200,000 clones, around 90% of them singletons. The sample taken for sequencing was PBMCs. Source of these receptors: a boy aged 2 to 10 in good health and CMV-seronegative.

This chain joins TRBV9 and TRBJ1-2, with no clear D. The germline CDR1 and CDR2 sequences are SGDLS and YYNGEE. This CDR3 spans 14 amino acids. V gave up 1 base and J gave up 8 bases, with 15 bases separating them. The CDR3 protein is CASSVNPTGRGYTF. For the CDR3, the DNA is TGTGCCAGCAGCGTAAATCCTACTGGTAGAGGCTACACCTTC.

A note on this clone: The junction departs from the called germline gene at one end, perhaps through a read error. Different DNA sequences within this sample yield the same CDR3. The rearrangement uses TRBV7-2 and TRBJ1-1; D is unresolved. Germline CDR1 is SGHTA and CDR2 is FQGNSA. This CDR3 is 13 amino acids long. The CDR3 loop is CASSLGRYPEAFF. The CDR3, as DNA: TGTGCCAGCAGCTTAGGGAGGTACCCTGAAGCCTTCTTT.

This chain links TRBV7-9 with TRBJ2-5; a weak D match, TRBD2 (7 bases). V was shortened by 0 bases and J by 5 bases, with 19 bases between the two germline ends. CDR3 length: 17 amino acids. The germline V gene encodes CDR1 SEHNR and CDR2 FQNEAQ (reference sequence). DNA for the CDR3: TGTGCCAGCAGCTTAGCGGGAGGGGGTTCTGCCGGCGAGACCCAGTACTTC. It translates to CASSLAGGGSAGETQYF.

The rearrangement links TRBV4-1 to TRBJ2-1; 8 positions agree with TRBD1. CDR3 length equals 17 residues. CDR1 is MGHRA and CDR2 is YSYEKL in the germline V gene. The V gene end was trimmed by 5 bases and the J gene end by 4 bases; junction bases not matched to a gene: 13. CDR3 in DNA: TGCGCCAGCAGCGGTCCTACGCCCGGGACAGGTTACAATGAGCAGTTCTTC. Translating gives CASSGPTPGTGYNEQFF.

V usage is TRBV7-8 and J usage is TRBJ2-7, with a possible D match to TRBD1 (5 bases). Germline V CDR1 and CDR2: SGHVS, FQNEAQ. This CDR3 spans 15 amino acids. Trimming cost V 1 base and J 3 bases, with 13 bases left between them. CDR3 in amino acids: CASSLGRQGGYEQYF. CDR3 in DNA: TGTGCCAGCAGCTTAGGTCGGCAGGGCGGCTACGAGCAGTACTTC.

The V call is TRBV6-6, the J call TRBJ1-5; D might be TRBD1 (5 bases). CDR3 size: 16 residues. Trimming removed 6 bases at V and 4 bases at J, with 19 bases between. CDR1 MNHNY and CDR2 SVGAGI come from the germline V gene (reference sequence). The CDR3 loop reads CASREKGPEYNQPQHF. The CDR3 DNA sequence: TGTGCCAGCAGAGAGAAGGGGCCAGAGTATAATCAGCCCCAGCATTTT.

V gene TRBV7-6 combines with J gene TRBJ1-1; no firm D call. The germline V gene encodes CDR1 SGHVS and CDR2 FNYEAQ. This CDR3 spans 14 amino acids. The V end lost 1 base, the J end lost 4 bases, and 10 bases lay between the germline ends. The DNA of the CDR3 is TGTGCCAGCAGCTTAGGGGCTCCAGGCACTGAAGCTTTCTTT. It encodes CASSLGAPGTEAFF.

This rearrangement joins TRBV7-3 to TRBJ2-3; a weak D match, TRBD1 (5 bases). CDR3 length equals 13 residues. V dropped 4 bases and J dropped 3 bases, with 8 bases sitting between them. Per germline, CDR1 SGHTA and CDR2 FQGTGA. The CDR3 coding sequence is TGTGCCAGCAGCTCGAGACAGACAGATACGCAGTATTTT. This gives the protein CASSSRQTDTQYF. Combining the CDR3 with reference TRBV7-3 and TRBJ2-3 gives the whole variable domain GAGVSQTPSNKVTEKGKYVELRCDPISGHTALYWYRQSLGQGPEFLIYFQGTGAADDSGLPNDRFFAVRPEGSVSTLKIQRTERGDSAVYLCASSSRQTDTQYFGPGTRLTVL.

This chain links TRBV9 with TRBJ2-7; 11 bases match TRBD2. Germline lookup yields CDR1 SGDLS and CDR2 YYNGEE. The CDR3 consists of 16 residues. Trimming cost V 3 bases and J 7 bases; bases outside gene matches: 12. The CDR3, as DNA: TGTGCCAGCAGCGACCTATTAGCGGGGGGGATGAGGGAGCAGTACTTC. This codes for CASSDLLAGGMREQYF.

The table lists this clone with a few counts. CDR3 coding DNA: TGTGCCAGCAGCTTAGTTAGAAGTAATGAAAAACTGTTTTTT. The encoded protein is CASSLVRSNEKLFF. The chain couples TRBV7-9 to TRBJ1-4; D is unclear. The CDR3 contains 14 residues. The ends were cut back, 1 base at V and 4 bases at J, with 7 bases in the middle. From germline, CDR1 is SEHNR and CDR2 FQNEAQ (reference sequence).

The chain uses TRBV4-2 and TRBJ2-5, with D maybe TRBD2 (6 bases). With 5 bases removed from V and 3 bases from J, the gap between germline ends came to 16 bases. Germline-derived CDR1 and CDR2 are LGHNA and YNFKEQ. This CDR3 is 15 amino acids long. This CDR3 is CASSSTGTVEETQYF. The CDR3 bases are TGTGCCAGCAGCTCGACCGGGACTGTCGAAGAGACCCAGTACTTC.

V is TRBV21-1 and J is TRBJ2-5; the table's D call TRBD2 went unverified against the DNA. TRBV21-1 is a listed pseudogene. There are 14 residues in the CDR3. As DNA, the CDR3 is TGTGCCAGCAGCAAAGTAGAAGGGAGGGAGACCCAGTACTTC. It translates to CASSKVEGRETQYF.

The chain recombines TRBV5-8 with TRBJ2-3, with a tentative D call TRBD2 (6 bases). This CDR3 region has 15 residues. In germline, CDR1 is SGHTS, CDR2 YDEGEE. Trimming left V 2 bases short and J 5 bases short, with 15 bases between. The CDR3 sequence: CASSLPGAERDTQYF. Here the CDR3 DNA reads TGTGCCAGCAGCTTACCGGGAGCAGAGAGAGATACGCAGTATTTT.

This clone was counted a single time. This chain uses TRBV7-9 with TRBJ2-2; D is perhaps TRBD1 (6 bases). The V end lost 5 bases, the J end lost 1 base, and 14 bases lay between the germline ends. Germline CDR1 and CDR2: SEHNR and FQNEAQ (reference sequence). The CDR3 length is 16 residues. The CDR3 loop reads CASSRSGTQNTGELFF. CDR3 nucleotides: TGTGCCAGCAGCCGTTCCGGGACACAGAACACCGGGGAGCTGTTTTTT.

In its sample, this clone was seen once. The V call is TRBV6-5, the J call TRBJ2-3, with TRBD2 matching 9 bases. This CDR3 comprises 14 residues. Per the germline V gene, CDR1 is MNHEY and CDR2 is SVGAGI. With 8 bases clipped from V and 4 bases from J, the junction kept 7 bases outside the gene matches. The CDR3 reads CASQLAGVPDTQYF. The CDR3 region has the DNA TGTGCCAGCCAGTTAGCGGGAGTGCCAGATACGCAGTATTTT.

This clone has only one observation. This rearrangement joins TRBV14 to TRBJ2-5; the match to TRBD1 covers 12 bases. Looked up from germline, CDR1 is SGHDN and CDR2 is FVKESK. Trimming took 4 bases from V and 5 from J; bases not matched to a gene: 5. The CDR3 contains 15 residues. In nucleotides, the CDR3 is TGTGCCAGCAGCCGGGACAGGGGGCTCACGGAGACCCAGTACTTC. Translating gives CASSRDRGLTETQYF.

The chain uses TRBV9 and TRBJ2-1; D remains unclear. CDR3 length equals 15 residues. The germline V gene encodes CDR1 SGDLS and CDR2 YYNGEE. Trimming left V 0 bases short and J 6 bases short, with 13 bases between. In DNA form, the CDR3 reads TGTGCCAGCAGCGTAGTAGCAGTCCGAGGCAATGAGCAGTTCTTC. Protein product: CASSVVAVRGNEQFF.

Here the CDR3 DNA reads TGCAGCGTTGGACTAGCGGGGGACAATGAGCAGTTCTTC. Translated, it gives CSVGLAGDNEQFF. The rearrangement links TRBV29-1 to TRBJ2-1, with 12 bases lining up with TRBD2. The CDR3 is 13 amino acids. Germline loops: CDR1 SQVTM, CDR2 ANQGSEA. V lost 4 bases, J lost 5 bases, and 0 bases stayed unmatched.

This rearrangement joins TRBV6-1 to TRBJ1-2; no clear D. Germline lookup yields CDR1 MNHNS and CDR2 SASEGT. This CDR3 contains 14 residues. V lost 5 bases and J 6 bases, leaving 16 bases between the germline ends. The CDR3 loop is CASSSWGGSNGYTF. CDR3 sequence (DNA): TGTGCCAGCAGTTCCTGGGGAGGGTCGAATGGCTACACCTTC.

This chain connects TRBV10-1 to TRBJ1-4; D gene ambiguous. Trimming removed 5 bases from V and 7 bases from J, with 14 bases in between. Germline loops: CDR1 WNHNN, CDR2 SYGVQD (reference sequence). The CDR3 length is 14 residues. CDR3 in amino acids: CASSPGGGSEKLFF. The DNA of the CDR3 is TGCGCCAGCAGTCCGGGCGGAGGGAGTGAAAAACTGTTTTTT.

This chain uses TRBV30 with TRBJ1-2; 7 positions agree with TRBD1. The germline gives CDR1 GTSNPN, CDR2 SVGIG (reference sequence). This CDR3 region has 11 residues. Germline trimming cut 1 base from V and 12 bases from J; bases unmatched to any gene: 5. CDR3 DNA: TGTGCCTGGAGTGAGACAGGGAAAAACACCTTC. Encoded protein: CAWSETGKNTF.